This paragraph reports one T cell receptor (beta chain). Its antigen is currently unknown. Germline lookup yields CDR1 SGHNT and CDR2 YYREEE (reference sequence). Trimming left V 4 bases short and J 5 bases short, with 6 bases between. This CDR3 comprises 12 residues. Primers included in the PCR were 60 Vbeta and 13 Jbeta primers. As originally analysed: Some 9.9 million of some 80 million unique TCR beta chains were shared, per a later count. Method: immunoSEQ multiplex PCR; TCRdb's copy keeps in-frame clones and lacks some. Clonal size and the V and J genes are those of that table, whereas D and trimming came from the DNA. This table holds 110,000 to 150,000 clones, roughly 79% found once. This specimen belongs to a study of cytomegalovirus exposure and HLA in healthy donors. Study details: HLA-typed donors were the source of 90 million or so unique TCRs, which an early data release held.

Study conclusions and caveats: After further analysis at a later stage, 15,000 to 20,000 TCR beta sequences were associated with HLA alleles at 0.05 false discovery rate.

This sequence originates from a man between 18 and 29 years old in good health and CMV-seronegative. The sequenced sample consisted of PBMCs. This chain joins TRBV5-4 and TRBJ2-2; D possibly corresponds to TRBD2 (5 bases). Here the CDR3 reads CASSPGTGELFF. CDR3 DNA sequence: TGTGCCAGCAGCCCGGGGACCGGGGAGCTGTTTTTT.